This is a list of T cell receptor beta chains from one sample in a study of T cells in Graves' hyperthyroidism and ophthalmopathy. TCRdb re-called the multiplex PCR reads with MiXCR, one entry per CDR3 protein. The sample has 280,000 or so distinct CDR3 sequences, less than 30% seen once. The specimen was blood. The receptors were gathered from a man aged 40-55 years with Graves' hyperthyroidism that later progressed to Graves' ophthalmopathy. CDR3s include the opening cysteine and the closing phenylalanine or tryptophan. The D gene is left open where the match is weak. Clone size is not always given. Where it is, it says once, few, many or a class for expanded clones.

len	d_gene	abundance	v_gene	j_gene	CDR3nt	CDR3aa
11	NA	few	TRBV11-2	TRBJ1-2	TGTGCCAGCAGCCACGGATATGGCTACACCTTC	CASSHGYGYTF
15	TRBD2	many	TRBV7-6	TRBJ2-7	TGTGCCAGCAGCCGGACTAGCGGGACTCCCTCCGAGCAGTACTTC	CASSRTSGTPSEQYF
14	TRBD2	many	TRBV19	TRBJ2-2	TGTGCCAGTAGAGGCGGGAGGAACGTCGGGGAGCTGTTTTTT	CASRGGRNVGELFF
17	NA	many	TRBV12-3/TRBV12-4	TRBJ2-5	TGTGCCAGCAGTTTTGGTCCTACAGGGGGGGAGCAAGAGACCCAGTACTTC	CASSFGPTGGEQETQYF
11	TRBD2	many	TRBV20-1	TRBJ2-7	TGCAGTGCCGGAACTAGCGCCGGGCAGTACTTC	CSAGTSAGQYF
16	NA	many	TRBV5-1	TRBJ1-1	TGCGCCAGCAGCTTGTCCGGGGGGAAACTGAACACTGAAGCTTTCTTT	CASSLSGGKLNTEAFF
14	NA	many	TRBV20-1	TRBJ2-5	TGCAGTGTCCCCCGACTGGAAAACCAAGAGACCCAGTACTTC	CSVPRLENQETQYF
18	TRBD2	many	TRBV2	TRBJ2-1	TGTGCCAGCAGTGTCTTCGCTAGCGGGAGTTTGGTACGCAATGAGCAGTTCTTC	CASSVFASGSLVRNEQFF
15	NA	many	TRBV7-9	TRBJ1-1	TGTGCCAGCAGAGACGACAGAACAATGAACACTGAAGCTTTCTTT	CASRDDRTMNTEAFF
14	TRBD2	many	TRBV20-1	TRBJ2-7	TGCAGCGCAACTCTAGCGGGCGCCGCCGCCGAGCAGTACTTC	CSATLAGAAAEQYF
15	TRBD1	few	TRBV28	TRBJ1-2	TGTGCCAGCAGTTCCTCGGACAGGGTGGGGAGCGGCTACACCTTC	CASSSSDRVGSGYTF
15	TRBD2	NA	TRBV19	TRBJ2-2	TGTGCCAGTAGGGAAGCGGGAGGAGACACCGGGGAGCTGTTTTTT	CASREAGGDTGELFF
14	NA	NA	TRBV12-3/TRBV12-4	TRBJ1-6	TGTGCCAGCACCCTTTTTGGGGGCCGCTTACCCCTCCACTTT	CASTLFGGRLPLHF
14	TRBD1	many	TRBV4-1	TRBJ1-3	TGCGCCAGCAGCCGGACAGGGGTCGGAAACACCATATATTTT	CASSRTGVGNTIYF
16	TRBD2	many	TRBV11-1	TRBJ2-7	TGTGCCAGCAGCTTAGATGGGACTAGAAAAACCTACGAGCAGTACTTC	CASSLDGTRKTYEQYF
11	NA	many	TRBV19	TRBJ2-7	TGTGCCAGTAGCACCCCAGGGGAGCAGTACTTC	CASSTPGEQYF
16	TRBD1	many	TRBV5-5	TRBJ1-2	TGTGCCAGCAGCAAGTTGACAGGGGGGAGTGTCTATGGCTACACCTTC	CASSKLTGGSVYGYTF
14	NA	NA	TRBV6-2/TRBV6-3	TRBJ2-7	TGTGCCAGCAGTTACATCTCCCGATGGGACGAGCAGTACTTC	CASSYISRWDEQYF
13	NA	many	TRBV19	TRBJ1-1	TGTGCCAGTCTCCGGACCGTTGGGGGTGAAGCTTTCTTT	CASLRTVGGEAFF
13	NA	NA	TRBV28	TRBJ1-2	TGTGCCAGCAGGCCCAGCGGAATCTATGGCTACACCTTC	CASRPSGIYGYTF
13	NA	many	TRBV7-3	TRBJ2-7	TGTGCCAGCAGCCCGTATTGGGGGGACGAGCAGTACTTC	CASSPYWGDEQYF
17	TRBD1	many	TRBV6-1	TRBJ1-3	TGTGCCAGCAGTGAGAAGACAGGGGGGAGCTCTGGAAACACCATATATTTT	CASSEKTGGSSGNTIYF
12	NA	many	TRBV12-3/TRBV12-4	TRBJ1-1	TGTGCCAGCAGTTTTTGGGACACTGAAGCTTTCTTT	CASSFWDTEAFF
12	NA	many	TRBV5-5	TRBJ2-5	TGTGCCAGCAGCTTGGCCGATGAGACCCAGTACTTC	CASSLADETQYF
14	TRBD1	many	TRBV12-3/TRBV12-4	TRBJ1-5	TGTGCCAGCACGAACAGGGGCGGCAATCAGCCCCAGCATTTT	CASTNRGGNQPQHF
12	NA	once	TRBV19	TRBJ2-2	TGTGCCAGTAGAAGGGTGGCCGGGGAGCTGTTTTTT	CASRRVAGELFF
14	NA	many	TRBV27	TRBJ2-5	TGTGCCAGCAGTTTATACGGACAGCAAGAGACCCAGTACTTC	CASSLYGQQETQYF
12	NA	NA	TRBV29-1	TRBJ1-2	TGCAGCGTTGAAGACAGAAACTATGGCTACACCTTC	CSVEDRNYGYTF
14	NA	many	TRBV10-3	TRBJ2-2	TGTGCCATCAACCGAGAGTTGAACACCGGGGAGCTGTTTTTT	CAINRELNTGELFF
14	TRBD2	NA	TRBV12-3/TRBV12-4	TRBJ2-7	TGTGCCAGCAGTTTAGAACTAGCGACCTACGAGCAGTACTTC	CASSLELATYEQYF
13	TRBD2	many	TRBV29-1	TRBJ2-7	TGCAGCGCGCGGCGGGGGGCAGGATACGAGCAGTACTTC	CSARRGAGYEQYF
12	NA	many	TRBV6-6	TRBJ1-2	TGTGCCAGCAGCTTAACCGGCTATGGCTACACCTTC	CASSLTGYGYTF
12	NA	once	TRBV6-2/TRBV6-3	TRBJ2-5	TGTGCCAGCAGAACTAGGCGAGAGACCCAGTACTTC	CASRTRRETQYF
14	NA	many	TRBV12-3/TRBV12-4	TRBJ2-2	TGTGCCAGCAGATTACAGGGAGGAGCCGGGGAGCTGTTTTTT	CASRLQGGAGELFF
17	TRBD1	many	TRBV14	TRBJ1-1	TGTGCCAGCAGCCATCTAACTCCCAGGGGGTCGGGCACTGAAGCTTTCTTT	CASSHLTPRGSGTEAFF
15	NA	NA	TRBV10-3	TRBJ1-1	TGTGCCATCAGTGAGGGTACAGGGTGGGAGACTGAAGCTTTCTTT	CAISEGTGWETEAFF
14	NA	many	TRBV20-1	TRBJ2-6	TGCAGTGCCCCGGACGGAACTGGGGCCAACGTCCTGACTTTC	CSAPDGTGANVLTF
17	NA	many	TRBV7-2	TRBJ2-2	TGTGCCAGCAGCTTAGCGCGAGTGAGCGGAGTTACCGGGGAGCTGTTTTTT	CASSLARVSGVTGELFF
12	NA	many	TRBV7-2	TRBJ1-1	TGTGCCAGCAGCTCCGGGGGCACTGAAGCTTTCTTT	CASSSGGTEAFF
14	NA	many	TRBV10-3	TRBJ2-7	TGTGCCACCCAACAGGGCGCGGGGGTTTACGAGCAGTACTTC	CATQQGAGVYEQYF
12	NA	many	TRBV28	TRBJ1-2	TGTGCCAGCAGGGCCGGCAGATATGGCTACACCTTC	CASRAGRYGYTF
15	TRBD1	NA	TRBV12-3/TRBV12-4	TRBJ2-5	TGTGCCAGCAGGGAGGGGACAGGGGGCAGGGAGACCCAGTACTTC	CASREGTGGRETQYF
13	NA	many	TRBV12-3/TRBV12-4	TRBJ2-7	TGTGCCAGCAGTTTTGGTGAAGCTTACGAGCAGTACTTC	CASSFGEAYEQYF
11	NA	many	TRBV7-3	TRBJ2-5	TGTGCCAGCAGCTCCGACGGGACCCAGTACTTC	CASSSDGTQYF